The clone carrying this TCR beta chain was recorded only once. In the source study's methods: Reference gene primer amplification yielded estimated nucleated cell counts. The table came from immunoSEQ multiplex PCR; TCRdb's copy has only in-frame clones and leaves some out. V, J and clone size are those of that table, while D and trimming were read from the DNA. In the table there are around 140,000 clones, about four fifths of which are singletons. The data originate from a study of blood T cell repertoires in COVID-19. Study in general: There were acute and convalescent COVID-19 samples, and they came from the United States, Italy and Spain. The analysed material was cDNA or gDNA that came from T cells, B-cell-depleted T cells, or PBMCs.

The CDR3 is 12 residues long. V dropped 8 bases and J dropped 9; count of bases not matched to a gene: 7. The germline CDR1 and CDR2 sequences are LNHNV and YYDKDF (reference sequence). The gene calls are TRBV15 and TRBJ2-3; 8 bases are shared with TRBD2. The sequencing sample was made of peripheral blood. The source is a man between 65 and 85 years old who had recovered from COVID-19. The CDR3 coding sequence is TGTGCCACCTACGGGGGGGGGCAAACGCAGTATTTT. This translates into CATYGGGQTQYF.